One and the same sample provided the 18 T cell receptor beta chains below, sequenced in a study of CD8 T cells in Susac syndrome (dated by TCRdb to between 2019 and 2020). Library generation was performed with the immunoSEQ multiplex PCR assay. RNA was extracted using the RNeasy kit, and roughly 0.5 to 1 ug of the RNA was reverse transcribed with random hexamers. TCRdb itself trimmed the public reads at Q25 with fastp, ran MiXCR and retained productive beta chains. Under each unique CDR3 protein, matching rows form one entry showing the most common genes and DNA. The sample yields about 200,000 distinct CDR3 sequences; 85% to 95% were counted once. Around 0.093% of the sample is held by the ten biggest clonotypes. The sequencing sample was made of CD4+ T cells from PBMCs. The receptors shown here come from a human donor in good health.

The genes are TRBV9 and TRBJ1-1; D might be TRBD1 (5 bases). The V end lost 4 bases, the J end lost 3 bases, and 13 bases lay between the germline ends. CDR1 and CDR2 from the germline V gene are SGDLS and YYNGEE. This CDR3 is built from 14 residues. As DNA, the CDR3 is TGTGCCAGCAGCCCCGCGGGGGGTTACACTGAAGCTTTCTTT. Translated, it gives CASSPAGGYTEAFF.

The J gene is TRBJ2-5, the V gene TRBV5-1; 7 bases agree with TRBD1. The J segment lost 5 bases and the V segment lost 4 bases, leaving 8 bases of the junction unmatched. CDR1 and CDR2 from the germline V gene are SGHRS and YFSETQ. This CDR3 region has 14 residues. CDR3 DNA sequence: TGCGCCAGCAGCGTGACAGGGACGGAGGAGACCCAGTACTTC. Protein product: CASSVTGTEETQYF.

The rearrangement uses TRBV3-1 and TRBJ2-1; 7 positions agree with TRBD2. V lost 0 bases and J lost 14; bases outside the gene matches: 7. Germline V gene sequence: CDR1 LGHDT, CDR2 YNNKEL (reference sequence). The CDR3 runs to 13 residues. CDR3 residues: CASSQEPAGKKFF. The DNA of the CDR3 is TGTGCCAGCAGCCAAGAGCCAGCGGGGAAGAAGTTCTTC.

The V gene is TRBV5-6, the J gene TRBJ1-2; a possible D gene is TRBD1 (6 bases). Germline-derived CDR1 and CDR2 are SGHDT and YYEEEE. This CDR3 has 15 amino acids. V lost 0 bases to trimming and J lost 3 bases, with 12 bases between them. As DNA, the CDR3 is TGTGCCAGCAGCTTGGATCCGAGGGGGGACTATGGCTACACCTTC. Protein product: CASSLDPRGDYGYTF.

The rearrangement links TRBV29-1 to TRBJ1-1; D gene uncertain. The CDR3 consists of 12 residues. Deletions cut 8 bases from V and 3 bases from J, with 13 bases between. Germline loops: CDR1 SQVTM, CDR2 ANQGSEA. The CDR3 bases are TGCAGCACGGGCAGAAGGGACACTGAAGCTTTCTTT. It yields the protein CSTGRRDTEAFF. The entire variable domain, with the rest obtained from reference TRBV29-1 and TRBJ1-1, is as follows: SAVISQKPSRDICQRGTSLTIQCQVDSQVTMMFWYRQQPGQSLTLIATANQGSEATYESGFVIDKFPISRPNLTFSTLTVSNMSPEDSSIYLCSTGRRDTEAFFGQGTRLTVV.

The chain recombines TRBV28 with TRBJ2-7, with D uncertain. The length of the CDR3 is 14 residues. Deletions cut 3 bases from V and 2 bases from J, with 11 bases between. CDR1 MDHEN and CDR2 SYDVKM come from the germline V gene. The CDR3 nucleotides are TGTGCCAGCAGTTTTCGGCGGCCCCCCTACGAGCAGTACGTC. Translation: CASSFRRPPYEQYV.

The chain couples TRBV12-3 or TRBV12-4 to TRBJ2-3; 8 positions match TRBD2. This CDR3 comprises 18 residues. V was clipped by 1 base and J by 6 bases; unmatched bases: 15. The CDR3 here is CASSLGPGRLAGVDTQYF. The CDR3 coding sequence is TGTGCCAGCAGTTTAGGGCCAGGGAGGCTAGCGGGCGTTGATACGCAGTATTTT.

CDR3 region: CASSLSDRADYGYTF. The CDR3 nucleotides read TGCGCCAGCAGCCTTTCGGACAGGGCCGACTATGGCTACACCTTC. This chain connects TRBV4-3 to TRBJ1-2, with 8 positions matching TRBD1. Germline CDR1 reads LGHNA; CDR2 reads YSLEER. This CDR3 contains 15 residues. The J segment lost 3 bases and the V segment lost 4 bases, leaving 7 bases of the junction unmatched.

The genes are TRBV7-2 and TRBJ2-4; unclear D gene. Germline V gene lookup returns CDR1 SGHTA and CDR2 FQGNSA. Trimming removed 3 bases from V and 9 bases from J, with 12 bases in between. CDR3 length equals 13 residues. The CDR3: CASSFWADGIQYF. Written as DNA, the CDR3 is TGTGCCAGCAGCTTCTGGGCTGATGGCATTCAGTACTTC.

The V gene is TRBV6-5, the J gene TRBJ2-7; 7 positions agree with TRBD2. This CDR3 has 13 residues. From germline, CDR1 is MNHEY and CDR2 SVGAGI. Germline trimming cut 4 bases from V and 4 bases from J; bases unmatched to any gene: 4. CDR3: CASSSRTSYEQYV. The CDR3 DNA reads TGTGCCAGCAGTTCCAGGACTAGTTACGAGCAGTACGTC.

V is TRBV27 and J is TRBJ1-3; D perhaps matches TRBD1 (6 bases). Germline V gives CDR1 MNHEY, CDR2 SMNVEV (reference sequence). This CDR3 contains 15 residues. Deletions cut 6 bases from V and 0 bases from J, with 12 bases between. The CDR3 nucleotides read TGTGCCAGCAGCCTGGACAGCGCCTCTGGAAACACCATATATTTT. It is translated as CASSLDSASGNTIYF.

The V gene is TRBV28, the J gene TRBJ1-1; tentative D call: TRBD1 (5 bases). The CDR3 length is 14 residues. Trimming shortened V by 4 bases and J by 2 bases, and 11 bases separated the two germline ends. In germline, CDR1 is MDHEN, CDR2 SYDVKM. CDR3 in DNA: TGTGCCAGCAGTTATGGGGGACCAAACACTGAAGCTTTCTTT. It encodes CASSYGGPNTEAFF.

The gene calls are TRBV7-2 and TRBJ1-1; weak D call: TRBD1 (6 bases). Trimming removed 6 bases from V and 0 bases from J, with 11 bases in between. Germline V gene sequence: CDR1 SGHTA, CDR2 FQGNSA. This CDR3 has 14 residues. The CDR3 loop reads CASRRTGMNTEAFF. CDR3 nucleotides: TGTGCCAGCAGACGTACAGGGATGAACACTGAAGCTTTCTTT.

This chain joins TRBV20-1 and TRBJ1-1; perhaps TRBD1 as D (5 bases). Deletions cut 3 bases from V and 1 base from J, with 9 bases between. CDR1 is DFQATT, CDR2 SNEGSKA, per germline (reference sequence). The CDR3 has 13 residues. The CDR3 bases are TGCAGTGCTAGCCCTCAGGGGAACACTGAAGCTTTCTTT. Protein: CSASPQGNTEAFF.

V is TRBV20-1 and J is TRBJ2-3; tentatively, D is TRBD1 (7 bases). Germline V gene sequence: CDR1 DFQATT, CDR2 SNEGSKA (reference sequence). The CDR3 length is 12 residues. The CDR3 loop is CGTEGARDTQYF. CDR3 DNA: TGCGGCACGGAGGGGGCCAGGGATACGCAGTATTTT.

The chain combines TRBV7-2 with TRBJ2-7, with 7 positions matching TRBD1. Germline assignment: CDR1 SGHTA and CDR2 FQGNSA. There are 12 residues in the CDR3. Trimming removed 4 bases from V and 6 bases from J; junction bases left unmatched: 3. CDR3 residues: CASSSDRVEQYV. The CDR3 DNA reads TGTGCCAGCAGCTCCGACAGGGTCGAGCAGTACGTC.

The chain is built from TRBV25-1 and TRBJ2-7, with D unclear. V was shortened by 3 bases and J by 2 bases, with 2 bases between the two germline ends. The CDR3 sequence is 11 residues long. The germline CDR1 and CDR2 sequences are MGHDK and SYGVNS. The CDR3 loop reads CASSDAYEQYF. The CDR3 nucleotides read TGTGCCAGCAGTGATGCCTACGAGCAGTACTTC.

This clonotype is a singleton in its sample. This chain connects TRBV20-1 to TRBJ2-1, with 12 bases lining up with TRBD1. V lost 1 base to trimming and J lost 6 bases; unmatched junction nucleotides: 4. CDR3 size: 15 residues. Germline assignment: CDR1 DFQATT and CDR2 SNEGSKA (reference sequence). CDR3: CSARGGTGGRNEQFF. CDR3 in DNA: TGCAGTGCTAGAGGCGGGACAGGGGGCCGCAATGAGCAGTTCTTC.